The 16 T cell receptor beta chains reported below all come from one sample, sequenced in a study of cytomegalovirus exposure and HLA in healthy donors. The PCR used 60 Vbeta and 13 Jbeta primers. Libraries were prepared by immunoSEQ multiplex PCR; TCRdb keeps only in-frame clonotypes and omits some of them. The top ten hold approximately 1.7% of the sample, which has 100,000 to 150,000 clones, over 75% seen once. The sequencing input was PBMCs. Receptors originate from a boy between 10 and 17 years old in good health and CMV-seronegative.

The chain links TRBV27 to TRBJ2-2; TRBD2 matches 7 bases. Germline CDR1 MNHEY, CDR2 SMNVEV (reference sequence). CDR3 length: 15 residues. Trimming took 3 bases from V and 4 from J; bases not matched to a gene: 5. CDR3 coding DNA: TGTGCCAGCAGTTTTGTCCGGGGGGTCACCGGGGAGCTGTTTTTT. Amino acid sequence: CASSFVRGVTGELFF.

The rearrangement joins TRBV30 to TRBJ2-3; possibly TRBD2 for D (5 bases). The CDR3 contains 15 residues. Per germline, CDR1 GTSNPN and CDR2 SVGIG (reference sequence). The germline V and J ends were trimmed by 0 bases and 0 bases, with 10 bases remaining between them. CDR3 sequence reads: CAWSVLPGSTDTQYF. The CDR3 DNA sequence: TGTGCCTGGAGTGTTCTCCCGGGGAGCACAGATACGCAGTATTTT. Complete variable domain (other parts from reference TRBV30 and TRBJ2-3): SQTIHQWPATLVQPVGSPLSLECTVEGTSNPNLYWYRQAAGRGLQLLFYSVGIGQISSEVPQNLSASRPQDRQFILSSKKLLLSDSGFYLCAWSVLPGSTDTQYFGPGTRLTVL.

The CDR3 loop reads CASSYNLPGNEQFF. As DNA, the CDR3 is TGTGCCAGCAGTTACAACTTGCCGGGCAATGAGCAGTTCTTC. The V call is TRBV6-5, the J call TRBJ2-1, with unresolved D. Looked up from germline, CDR1 is MNHEY and CDR2 is SVGAGI. CDR3 size: 14 residues. V dropped 2 bases and J dropped 6 bases, with 11 bases sitting between them.

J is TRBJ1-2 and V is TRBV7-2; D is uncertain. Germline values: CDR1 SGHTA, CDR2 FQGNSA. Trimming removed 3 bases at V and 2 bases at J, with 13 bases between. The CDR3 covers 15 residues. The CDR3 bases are TGTGCCAGCAGCTTCCGGCCTAACAGCAACTATGGCTACACCTTC. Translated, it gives CASSFRPNSNYGYTF.

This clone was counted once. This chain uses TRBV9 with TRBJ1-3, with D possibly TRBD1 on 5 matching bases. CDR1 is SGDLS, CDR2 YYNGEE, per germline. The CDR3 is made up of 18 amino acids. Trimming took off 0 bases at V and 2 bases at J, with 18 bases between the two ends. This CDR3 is CASSVASLGGLTGNTIYF. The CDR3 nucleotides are TGTGCCAGCAGCGTAGCTTCCTTGGGGGGACTGACTGGAAACACCATATATTTT.

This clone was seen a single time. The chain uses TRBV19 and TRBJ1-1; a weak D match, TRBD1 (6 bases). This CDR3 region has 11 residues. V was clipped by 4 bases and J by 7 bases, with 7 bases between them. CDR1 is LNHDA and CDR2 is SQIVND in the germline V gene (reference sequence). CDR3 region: CASSTQGEAFF. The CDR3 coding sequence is TGTGCCAGTAGTACACAGGGTGAAGCTTTCTTT.

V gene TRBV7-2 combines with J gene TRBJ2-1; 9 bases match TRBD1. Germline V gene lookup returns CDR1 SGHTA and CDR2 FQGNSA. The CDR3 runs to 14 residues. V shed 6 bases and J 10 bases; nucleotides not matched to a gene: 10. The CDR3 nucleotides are TGTGCCAGCAGTTTAACCGGGACAGGGACCGAGCAGTTCTTC. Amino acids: CASSLTGTGTEQFF. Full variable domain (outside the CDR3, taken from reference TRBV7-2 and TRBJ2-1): GAGVSQSPSNKVTEKGKDVELRCDPISGHTALYWYRQSLGQGLEFLIYFQGNSAPDKSGLPSDRFSAERTGGSVSTLTIQRTQQEDSAVYLCASSLTGTGTEQFFGPGTRLTVL.

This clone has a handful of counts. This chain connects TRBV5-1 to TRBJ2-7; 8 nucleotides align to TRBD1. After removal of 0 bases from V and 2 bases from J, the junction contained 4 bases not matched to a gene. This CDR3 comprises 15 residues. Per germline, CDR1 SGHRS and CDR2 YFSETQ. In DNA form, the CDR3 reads TGCGCCAGCAGCTTGGGCCGGGACAGGACCTACGAGCAGTACTTC. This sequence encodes CASSLGRDRTYEQYF.

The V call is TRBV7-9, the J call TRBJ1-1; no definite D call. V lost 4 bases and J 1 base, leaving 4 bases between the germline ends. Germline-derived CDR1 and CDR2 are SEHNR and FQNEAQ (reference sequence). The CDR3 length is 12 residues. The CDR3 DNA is TGTGCCAGCAGCTCGCGGAACACTGAAGCTTTCTTT. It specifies CASSSRNTEAFF.

The CDR3 is CSVAFGQGLNQPQHF. CDR3 bases: TGCAGCGTTGCCTTCGGACAGGGCTTAAATCAGCCCCAGCATTTT. The V gene is TRBV29-1, the J gene TRBJ1-5; 8 bases agree with TRBD1. CDR3 length: 15 amino acids. CDR1 and CDR2 from the germline V gene are SQVTM and ANQGSEA. After removal of 4 bases from V and 4 bases from J, the junction contained 9 bases not matched to a gene.

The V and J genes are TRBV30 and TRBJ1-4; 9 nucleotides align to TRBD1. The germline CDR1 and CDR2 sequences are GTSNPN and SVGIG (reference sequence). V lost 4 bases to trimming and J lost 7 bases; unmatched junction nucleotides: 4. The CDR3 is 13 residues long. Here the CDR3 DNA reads TGTGCCTGGACACAGGGGGCTGGTGAAAAACTGTTTTTT. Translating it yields CAWTQGAGEKLFF.

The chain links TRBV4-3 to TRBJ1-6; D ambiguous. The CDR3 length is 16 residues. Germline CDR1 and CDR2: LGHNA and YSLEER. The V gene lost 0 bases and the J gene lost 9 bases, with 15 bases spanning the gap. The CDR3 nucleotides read TGCGCCAGCAGCCAAGACTGGGCCGGGGTCGGTTCACCCCTCCACTTT. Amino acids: CASSQDWAGVGSPLHF.

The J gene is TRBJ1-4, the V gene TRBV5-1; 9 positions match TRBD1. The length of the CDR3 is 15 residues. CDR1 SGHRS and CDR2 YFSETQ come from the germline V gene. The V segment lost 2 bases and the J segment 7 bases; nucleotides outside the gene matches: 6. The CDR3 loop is CASSLGTGLGEKLFF. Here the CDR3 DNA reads TGCGCCAGCAGCTTAGGGACAGGGCTAGGTGAAAAACTGTTTTTT.

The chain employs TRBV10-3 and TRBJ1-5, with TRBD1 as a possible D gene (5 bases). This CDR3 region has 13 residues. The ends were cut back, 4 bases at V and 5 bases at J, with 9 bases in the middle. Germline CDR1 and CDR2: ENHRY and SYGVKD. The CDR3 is CAISVGGDQPQHF. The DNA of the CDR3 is TGTGCCATCAGTGTCGGGGGGGATCAGCCCCAGCATTTT.

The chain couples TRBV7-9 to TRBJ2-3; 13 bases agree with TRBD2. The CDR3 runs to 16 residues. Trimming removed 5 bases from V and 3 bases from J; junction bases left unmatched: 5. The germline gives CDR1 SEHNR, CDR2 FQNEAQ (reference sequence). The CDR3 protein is CASSTLAGGRTDTQYF. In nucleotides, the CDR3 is TGTGCCAGCAGCACACTAGCGGGGGGGCGGACAGATACGCAGTATTTT.

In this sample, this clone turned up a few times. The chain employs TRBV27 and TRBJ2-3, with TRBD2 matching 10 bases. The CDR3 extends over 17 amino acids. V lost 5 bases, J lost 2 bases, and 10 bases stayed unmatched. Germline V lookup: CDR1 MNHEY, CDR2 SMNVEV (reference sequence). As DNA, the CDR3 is TGTGCCAGCAGTACCTCCCCGCTAGCGGGGGCCACAGATACGCAGTATTTT. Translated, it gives CASSTSPLAGATDTQYF.